This T cell receptor (beta chain) was identified during a study of T cells after yellow fever vaccination. Study background: Fractions low in cell number were prepared with SMART-Seq v4 Ultra Low Input.

Turning to this clonotype: Antigen specificity is unknown.

Regarding the study as a whole: Most clones from primary vaccination were detected again post-booster (about 95% CD4, about 85% CD8).

CDR3 size: 16 residues. After removal of 0 bases from V and 7 bases from J, the junction contained 6 bases not matched to a gene. Germline assignment: CDR1 LGHNA and CDR2 YSLEER. TCRdb ran MiXCR on the 5' RACE reads and lists one entry per CDR3 protein. The data show 200,000 to 300,000 distinct CDR3 sequences, 10% to 15% seen once. The receptor was isolated from a man aged 30 to 39 who received the YFV17D yellow fever vaccine. The rearrangement links TRBV4-3 to TRBJ2-1; 10 bases align to TRBD2. Sequences were derived from CD4+ T cells sorted from PBMCs, sampled 45 days after the yellow fever booster vaccination. The CDR3 coding sequence is TGCGCCAGCAGCCAAGATTTACTAGCGGGAAGGAATGAGCAGTTCTTC. Translated, it gives CASSQDLLAGRNEQFF.